This T cell receptor beta chain came from a study of T cell responses to AZD1222 COVID-19 vaccine. Broader study findings: Females outnumbered males among donors, who were mostly white British; clonal diversity was possibly underestimated. The study sampled repertoires only after the peak T cell response.

TCRdb keeps only in-frame clones here, not all; method: immunoSEQ multiplex PCR. The data show tens of thousands of clones, with more than 70% seen just once and around 8% held by the top ten. With regard to this clone: The antigen remains undetermined. At the DNA level, this CDR3 is encoded by other sequences in the same sample as well.

The V segment lost 5 bases and the J segment 2 bases; nucleotides outside the gene matches: 2. CDR1 is LGHDT, CDR2 YNNKEL, per germline (reference sequence). The CDR3 extends over 15 amino acids. The gene calls are TRBV3-1 (or the pseudogene TRBV3-2) and TRBJ2-5, with 13 bases aligning to TRBD2. Sequences were derived from peripheral blood, sampled on day 0 of AZD1222 vaccination. This sequence was found in an adult in good health. CDR3 sequence (DNA): TGTGCCAGCAGCAGACTAGCGGGAGGACAAGAGACCCAGTACTTC. It translates to CASSRLAGGQETQYF.